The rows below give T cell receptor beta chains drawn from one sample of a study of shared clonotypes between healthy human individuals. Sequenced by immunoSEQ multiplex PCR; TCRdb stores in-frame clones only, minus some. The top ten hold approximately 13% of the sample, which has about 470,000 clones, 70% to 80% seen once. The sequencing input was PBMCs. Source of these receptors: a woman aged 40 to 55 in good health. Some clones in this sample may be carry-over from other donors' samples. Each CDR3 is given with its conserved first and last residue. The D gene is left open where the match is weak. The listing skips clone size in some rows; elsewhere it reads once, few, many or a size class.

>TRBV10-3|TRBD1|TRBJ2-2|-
TGTGCCATCAGTGAGTCCAGGGCAGGGGGCGGCGGGGAGCTGTTTTTT
CAISESRAGGGGELFF
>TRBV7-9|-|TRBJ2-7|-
TGTGCCAGCAGCCCAGGGAACTACGAGCAGTACTTC
CASSPGNYEQYF
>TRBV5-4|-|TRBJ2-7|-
TGTGCCAGCAGCAACGACTACGAGCAGTACTTC
CASSNDYEQYF
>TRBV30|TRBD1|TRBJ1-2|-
TGTGCCTGGACCCCGGGACAGGGCACTGCAGGCTACACCTTC
CAWTPGQGTAGYTF
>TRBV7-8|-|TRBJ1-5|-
TGTGCCAGCAGTGGGAGGCCCAATCAGCCCCAGCATTTT
CASSGRPNQPQHF
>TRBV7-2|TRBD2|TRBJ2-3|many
TGTGCCAGCATCAGACTAGCGGGAGGGGAGGAGTATTTT
CASIRLAGGEEYF
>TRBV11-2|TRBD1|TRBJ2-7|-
TGTGCCAGCAGCTTATGGGACAGGGATATAGACGAGCAGTACTTC
CASSLWDRDIDEQYF
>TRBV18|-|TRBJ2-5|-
TGTGCCAGCTCACCTCGTCAGGGGGGCCAAGAGACCCAGTACTTC
CASSPRQGGQETQYF
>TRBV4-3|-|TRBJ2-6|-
TGCGCCAGCAGCCAAGATCTGAGGGGCTCTGGGGCCAACGTCCTGACTTTC
CASSQDLRGSGANVLTF
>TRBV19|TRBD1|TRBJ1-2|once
TGTGCCAGTAGTACAGACAGGGGGCAAGGCGAATATGGCTACACCTTC
CASSTDRGQGEYGYTF
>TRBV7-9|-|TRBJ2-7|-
TGTGCCAGCAGCCGAAACTACGAGCAGTACTTC
CASSRNYEQYF
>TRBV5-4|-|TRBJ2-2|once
TGTGCCAGCAGCTTGGAAGGGGGGACGAACACCGGGGAGCTGTTTTTT
CASSLEGGTNTGELFF
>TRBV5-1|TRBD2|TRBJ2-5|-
TGCGCCAGCACGCAGGGAGGGAGCGGAGAGACCCAGTACTTC
CASTQGGSGETQYF
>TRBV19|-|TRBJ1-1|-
TGTGCCAGTAGTATGGAGGTTACGGAGAACACTGAAGCTTTCTTT
CASSMEVTENTEAFF
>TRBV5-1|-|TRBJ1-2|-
TGCGCCAGCAGCTCCACGACTTCTATCGGCTACACCTTC
CASSSTTSIGYTF
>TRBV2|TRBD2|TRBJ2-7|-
TGTGCCAGCAGGGAACCGGGACTAGCGGGATATGAGCAGTACTTC
CASREPGLAGYEQYF
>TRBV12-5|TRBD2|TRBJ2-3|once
TGTGCTAGTGGTTTGGGGGAGGGGATGGGCACAGATACGCAGTATTTT
CASGLGEGMGTDTQYF
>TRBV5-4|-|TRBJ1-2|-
TGTGCCAGCAGCGGGGCGGGACAACTTAACTATGGCTACACCTTC
CASSGAGQLNYGYTF
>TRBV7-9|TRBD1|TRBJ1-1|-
TGTGCCAGCAGCGGGGGACAGGGGGCAAGGACTGAAGCTTTCTTT
CASSGGQGARTEAFF
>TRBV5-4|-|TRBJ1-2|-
TGTGCCAGCAGCTTGGTCTTCCCAACGAATGGCTACACCTTC
CASSLVFPTNGYTF
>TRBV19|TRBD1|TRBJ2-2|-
TGTGCCAGTAGTGCACAGGGGGCGTACACCGGGGAGCTGTTTTTT
CASSAQGAYTGELFF
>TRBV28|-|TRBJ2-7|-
TGTGCCAGCAGTTTATGGGGAGATACCTACGAGCAGTACTTC
CASSLWGDTYEQYF
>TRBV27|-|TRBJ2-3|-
TGTGCCAGCAGTTGGGGCTTGCGGGAAGGAAGGGATACGCAGTATTTT
CASSWGLREGRDTQYF
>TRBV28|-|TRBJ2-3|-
TGTGCCAGCAGTTTAGACAAACTAGATACGCAGTATTTT
CASSLDKLDTQYF
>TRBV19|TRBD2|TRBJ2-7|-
TGTGCCAGTAGTCTGACTAGCGACTCCTACGAGCAGTACTTC
CASSLTSDSYEQYF
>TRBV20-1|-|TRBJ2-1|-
TGCAGTGCCGAGATAGGTCGTGAGCAGTTCTTC
CSAEIGREQFF
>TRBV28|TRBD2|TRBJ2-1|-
TGTGCCAGCAGTTTAGCGGGAGGGCTTCTCTATGAGCAGTTCTTC
CASSLAGGLLYEQFF
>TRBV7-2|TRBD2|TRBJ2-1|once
TGTGCCAGCAGCCGAGGACTAGCGGGTCACAATGAGCAGTTCTTC
CASSRGLAGHNEQFF
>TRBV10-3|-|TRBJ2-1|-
TGTGCCACGAGGGGGGGGCCGACCTACAATGAGCAGTTCTTC
CATRGGPTYNEQFF
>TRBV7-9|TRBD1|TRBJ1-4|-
TGTGCCAGCAGCTTAATGGGACAGGGTGAAAAACTGTTTTTT
CASSLMGQGEKLFF
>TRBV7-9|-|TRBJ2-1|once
TGTGCCAGCAGCTTAGAGGGCGGCTACTCCTACAATGAGCAGTTCTTC
CASSLEGGYSYNEQFF
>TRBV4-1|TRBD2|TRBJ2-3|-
TGCGCCAGCAGCCAAGAGGTACGGCTAGCGGGTAGCACAGATACGCAGTATTTT
CASSQEVRLAGSTDTQYF
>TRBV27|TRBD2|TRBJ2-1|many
TGTGCCAGCAGCTCAGCGGGAGGGGCGCAGAATGAGCAGTTCTTC
CASSSAGGAQNEQFF
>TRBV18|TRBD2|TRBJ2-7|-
TGTGCCAGCTCCCTGGGACTAGCGGGGGACGAGCAGTACTTC
CASSLGLAGDEQYF
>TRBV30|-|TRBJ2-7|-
TGTGCCTGGAGTGTAGAAGGCGAGCAGTACTTC
CAWSVEGEQYF
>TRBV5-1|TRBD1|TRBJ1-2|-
TGCGCCAGCAGCTTGGGAGGGACAGGGGGCAACTATGGCTACACCTTC
CASSLGGTGGNYGYTF
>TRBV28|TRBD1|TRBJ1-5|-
TGTGTCACCCACCGGGACAGGGAGGGACAGCCCCAGCATTTT
CVTHRDREGQPQHF
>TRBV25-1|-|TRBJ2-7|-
TGTGCCAGCAGTTTATACGGGAAATACGAGCAGTACTTC
CASSLYGKYEQYF
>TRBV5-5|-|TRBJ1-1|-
TGTGCCAGCAGCTTGTTTGGGGGTAGATGGAACACTGAAGCTTTCTTT
CASSLFGGRWNTEAFF
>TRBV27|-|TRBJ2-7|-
TGTGCCAGCAGTTTAAGGATAGGCGTTACCTACGAGCAGTACTTC
CASSLRIGVTYEQYF
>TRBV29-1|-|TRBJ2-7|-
TGCAGCGTTGCTTCTTCGGGGGCCACCTACGAGCAGTACTTC
CSVASSGATYEQYF
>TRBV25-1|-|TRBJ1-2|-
TGTGCCAGCAGTGCTCAAGGGGGTTATGGCTACACCTTC
CASSAQGGYGYTF
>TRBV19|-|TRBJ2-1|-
TGTGCCAGTAGGCCACCGGGACGGACAAATGAGCAGTTCTTC
CASRPPGRTNEQFF
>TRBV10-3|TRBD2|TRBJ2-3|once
TGTGCCATCAGTGTCGGGACTAGCGTGGATACGCAGTATTTT
CAISVGTSVDTQYF
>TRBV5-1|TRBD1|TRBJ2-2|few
TGCGCCAGCAGCTCCGACAGGGGGGCCGGGGAGCTGTTTTTT
CASSSDRGAGELFF
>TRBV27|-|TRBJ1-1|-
TGTGCCAGCGGCTTGGGACGCTGGAACACTGAAGCTTTCTTT
CASGLGRWNTEAFF
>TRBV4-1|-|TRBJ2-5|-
TGCGCCAGCAGCCAAACAGGGCTTCAAGAGACCCAGTACTTC
CASSQTGLQETQYF
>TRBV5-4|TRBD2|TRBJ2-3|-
TGTGCCAGCAGCCCCCCTAGCGGGAGGGTGGATACGCAGTATTTT
CASSPPSGRVDTQYF
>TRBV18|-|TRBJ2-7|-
TGTGCCAGCTCACCGGAGGGACAGAGCTCCTACGAGCAGTACTTC
CASSPEGQSSYEQYF
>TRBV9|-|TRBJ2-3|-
TGTGCCAGCAGCGTAGGCGGGGCGGCTAAGGATACGCAGTATTTT
CASSVGGAAKDTQYF
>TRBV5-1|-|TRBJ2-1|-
TGCGCCAGCAGCTTGGTAGGCGTACTAACCTACAATGAGCAGTTCTTC
CASSLVGVLTYNEQFF
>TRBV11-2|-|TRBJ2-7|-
TGTGCCAGCAGCTTGCAGGGGCCCTACGAGCAGTACTTC
CASSLQGPYEQYF
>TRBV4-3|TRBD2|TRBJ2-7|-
TGCGCCAGCAGCCAGGATGCTTCGCGGGAGGGCTCCTACGAGCAGTACTTC
CASSQDASREGSYEQYF
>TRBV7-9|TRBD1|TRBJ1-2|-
TGTGCCAGCAGTTCAACCGGGACAGCGTATGGCTACACCTTC
CASSSTGTAYGYTF
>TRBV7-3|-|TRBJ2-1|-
TGTGCCAGCAGCTTAGGTGGGAGCGGGTCCTACAATGAGCAGTTCTTC
CASSLGGSGSYNEQFF